Given below is one TCR beta chain in context. What it recognizes is unknown. TCRdb analysed the 5' RACE reads with MiXCR anew, one entry per CDR3 protein. This sample has more than 400,000 distinct CDR3 sequences, with 13% to 15% found just once. Healthy Caucasians were all of the donors. Germline CDR1 and CDR2: SGHAT and FQNNGV. This CDR3 has 13 residues. Trimming stripped 8 bases from V and 4 bases from J, with 14 bases between. The data belong to a study of identical twins. Findings of the study overall: Fewer insertions characterized abundant cord blood beta clonotypes, whereas memory repertoires showed none. Analyses of zero insertions could, in part, be confounded by invariant MAIT and iNKT cells.

These records were also assigned to another study, of yellow fever vaccine responses in identical twins.

The sequence derives from a woman in her late teens or twenties in good health. The rearrangement uses TRBV11-2 and TRBJ1-2; no clear D gene. Sequenced sample: CD4+ T cells sorted from blood. The CDR3 is CASRGLGIYGYTF. For the CDR3, the DNA is TGTGCCAGCCGGGGTCTAGGGATCTATGGCTACACCTTC.